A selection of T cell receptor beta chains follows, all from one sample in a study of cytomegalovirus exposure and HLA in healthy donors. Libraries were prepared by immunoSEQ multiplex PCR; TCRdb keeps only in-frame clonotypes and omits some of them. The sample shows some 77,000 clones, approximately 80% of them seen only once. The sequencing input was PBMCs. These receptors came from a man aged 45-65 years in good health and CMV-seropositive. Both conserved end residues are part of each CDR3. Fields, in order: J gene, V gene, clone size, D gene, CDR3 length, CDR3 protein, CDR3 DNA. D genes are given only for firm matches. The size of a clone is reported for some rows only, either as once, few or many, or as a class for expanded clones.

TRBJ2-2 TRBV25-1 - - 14 CASSWGQNTGELFF TGTGCCAGCTCCTGGGGACAGAACACCGGGGAGCTGTTTTTT
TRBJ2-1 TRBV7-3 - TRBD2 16 CASSQIAGGTYNEQFF TGTGCCAGCAGTCAGATAGCGGGAGGTACCTACAATGAGCAGTTCTTC
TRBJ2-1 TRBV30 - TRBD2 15 CAWSSGTRGNNEQFF TGTGCCTGGAGCTCCGGGACTAGGGGGAACAATGAGCAGTTCTTC
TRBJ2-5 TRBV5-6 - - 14 CASSRVGSQETQYF TGTGCCAGCAGCCGCGTGGGCAGCCAAGAGACCCAGTACTTC
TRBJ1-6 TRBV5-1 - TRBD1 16 CASSLVAGGSNSPLHF TGCGCCAGCAGCTTGGTGGCAGGGGGTAGTAATTCACCCCTCCACTTT
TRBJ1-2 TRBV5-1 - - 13 CASSLQIRYGYTF TGCGCCAGCAGCTTACAGATCCGCTATGGCTACACCTTC
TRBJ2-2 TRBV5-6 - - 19 CASSYPTELGLANTGELFF TGTGCCAGCAGCTACCCGACAGAGCTCGGGTTGGCGAACACCGGGGAGCTGTTTTTT
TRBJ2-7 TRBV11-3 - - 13 CASSPRDTLEQYF TGTGCCAGCAGCCCTAGGGACACCCTCGAGCAGTACTTC
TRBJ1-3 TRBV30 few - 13 CAWSRSSGNTIYF TGTGCCTGGAGTCGTAGCTCTGGAAACACCATATATTTT
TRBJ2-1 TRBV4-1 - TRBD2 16 CASTRFGLAGDNEQFF TGCGCCAGCACCAGATTCGGACTAGCGGGAGACAATGAGCAGTTCTTC
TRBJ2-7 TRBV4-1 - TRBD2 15 CASSAGTSGSYEQYF TGCGCCAGCAGCGCCGGGACTAGCGGCTCCTACGAGCAGTACTTC
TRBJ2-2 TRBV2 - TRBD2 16 CASSQTSGRGTGELFF TGTGCCAGCAGCCAGACTAGCGGGAGAGGTACCGGGGAGCTGTTTTTT
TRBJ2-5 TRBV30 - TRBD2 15 CAWSVGTSSQETQYF TGTGCCTGGAGTGTCGGGACTAGCAGCCAAGAGACCCAGTACTTC
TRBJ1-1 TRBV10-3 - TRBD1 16 CAIAGGQGAGYTEAFF TGTGCCATAGCGGGGGGACAGGGGGCTGGTTACACTGAAGCTTTCTTT
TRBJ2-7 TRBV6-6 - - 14 CASRGAGSSYEQYF TGTGCCAGTAGGGGTGCGGGGAGTAGCTACGAGCAGTACTTC
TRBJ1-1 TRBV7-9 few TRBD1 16 CASSPRTGAPNTEAFF TGTGCCAGCAGTCCTAGAACAGGGGCCCCGAACACTGAAGCTTTCTTT
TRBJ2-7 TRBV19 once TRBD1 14 CASSRTGGFDEQYF TGTGCCAGTAGTAGGACAGGGGGTTTCGACGAGCAGTACTTC
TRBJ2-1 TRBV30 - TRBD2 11 CAWGREGRQFF TGTGCCTGGGGTCGGGAGGGACGGCAGTTCTTC
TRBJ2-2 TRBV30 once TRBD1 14 CAWTLTGVSGELFF TGTGCCTGGACCCTGACAGGGGTGTCGGGGGAGCTGTTTTTT
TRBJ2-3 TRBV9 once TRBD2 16 CASSGRLAGSTDTQYF TGTGCCAGCAGCGGAAGACTAGCGGGGTCCACAGATACGCAGTATTTT
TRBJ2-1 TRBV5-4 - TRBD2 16 CASRLGTSGPYNEQFF TGTGCCAGCAGACTAGGGACTAGCGGGCCGTACAATGAGCAGTTCTTC
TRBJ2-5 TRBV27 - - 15 CASSLDRDTKETQYF TGTGCCAGCAGTCTGGACCGGGACACCAAAGAGACCCAGTACTTC
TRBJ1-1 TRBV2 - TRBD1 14 CASREDRTNTEAFF TGTGCCAGCAGGGAGGACAGGACGAACACTGAAGCTTTCTTT